Listed here are 27 T cell receptor beta chains from one sample, sequenced in a study of CXCR3-negative and CXCR3-positive naive CD8 T cells. Study results and caveats: TRB CDR3s of CXCR3-positive naive cells were more hydrophobic than those of CXCR3-negative naive cells.

These receptors' targets are unknown. The libraries of TRB cDNA were prepared using 5' RACE with UMI labels. TCRdb re-called the 5' RACE reads; every CDR3 protein appears as one record, without DNA. Recorded for this sample: about 98,000 distinct CDR3 sequences. Sequencing was performed on naive CXCR3+ CD8+ T cells from blood. Indicated subset: CD45RO-CCR7+CD27+CD95- naive CD8+ T cells expressing CXCR3 (TNR3+). These receptors were collected from a human donor in good health. Some clones in this sample may be carry-over from other donors' samples.

This chain connects TRBV7-9 to TRBJ2-7; as DNA is missing, the TRBD1 call by TCRdb cannot be tested. The germline gives CDR1 SEHNR, CDR2 FQNEAQ (reference sequence). The CDR3 covers 16 residues. The CDR3 sequence: CASSLFDRVPSYEQYF.

The V call is TRBV10-3, the J call TRBJ1-2. This CDR3 has 13 amino acids. CDR1 and CDR2 from the germline V gene are ENHRY and SYGVKD. CDR3 in amino acids: CAISESRIYGYTF.

V gene TRBV14 combines with J gene TRBJ2-1; TCRdb picks TRBD2, but there is no DNA to check that call. CDR1 and CDR2 from the germline V gene are SGHDN and FVKESK. There are 17 residues in the CDR3. The CDR3 protein is CASSHVLAGGSYNEQFF.

This chain links TRBV27 with TRBJ2-3; absent DNA, TCRdb's TRBD1 call cannot be checked. The CDR3 is 17 amino acids. In germline, CDR1 is MNHEY, CDR2 SMNVEV (reference sequence). This CDR3 reads CASSLALRGASTDTQYF.

This chain joins TRBV14 and TRBJ1-4. From germline, CDR1 is SGHDN and CDR2 FVKESK. The CDR3 has 13 residues. CDR3 loop: CASREDSNEKLFF.

V and J are TRBV29-1 and TRBJ2-3. Germline loops: CDR1 SQVTM, CDR2 ANQGSEA. This CDR3 region has 12 residues. The CDR3: CSVVGSTDTQYF.

The chain is built from TRBV6-5 and TRBJ1-5. Germline CDR1 reads MNHEY; CDR2 reads SVGAGI. The CDR3 spans 14 residues. The CDR3 loop is CASSEGLSNQPQHF.

The CDR3 sequence is CSVAFGTGAYEQYF. This rearrangement joins TRBV29-1 to TRBJ2-7; the D call from TCRdb, TRBD1, cannot be confirmed without DNA. The germline V gene encodes CDR1 SQVTM and CDR2 ANQGSEA. The CDR3 is 14 residues long.

The rearrangement uses TRBV28 and TRBJ2-3; TCRdb proposes TRBD2, but this gene call is untestable without DNA. CDR1 and CDR2 (germline): MDHEN, SYDVKM. This CDR3 is built from 19 residues. CDR3 residues: CASSLPPLGGAGDTDTQYF.

The chain uses TRBV20-1 and TRBJ2-7. The CDR3 is 14 residues long. Germline V gene sequence: CDR1 DFQATT, CDR2 SNEGSKA (reference sequence). The CDR3: CSARTDASFYEQYF.

The V gene is TRBV7-7, the J gene TRBJ2-1; TCRdb names TRBD2, which stays unverified in the absence of DNA. The CDR3 is made up of 15 amino acids. CDR1 and CDR2 from the germline V gene are SSHAT and FNYEAQ (reference sequence). This chain's CDR3 is CASSLEAGFIHEQFF. Full variable domain (missing parts from reference TRBV7-7 and TRBJ2-1): GAGVSQSPRYKVTKRGQDVTLRCDPISSHATLYWYQQALGQGPEFLTYFNYEAQPDKSGLPSDRFSAERPEGSISTLTIQRTEQRDSAMYRCASSLEAGFIHEQFFGPGTRLTVL.

V usage is TRBV6-5 and J usage is TRBJ2-5; TCRdb reports TRBD1, a call that lacks DNA to check it against. The CDR3 totals 18 residues. The germline V gene has CDR1 MNHEY and CDR2 SVGAGI. The CDR3 reads CASSYSGGTGAGGETQYF.

The chain couples TRBV29-1 to TRBJ1-1; checking the TCRdb D call of TRBD1 is not possible without DNA. Germline CDR1 is SQVTM and CDR2 is ANQGSEA. CDR3 length: 13 residues. The chain's CDR3 is CSVEYRGTTEAFF.

The gene calls are TRBV7-2 and TRBJ2-7. Germline CDR1 is SGHTA and CDR2 is FQGNSA. The CDR3 sequence is 15 residues long. The CDR3 protein is CASSLVHSSSYEQYF.

The J gene is TRBJ2-1, the V gene TRBV23-1; TCRdb names TRBD1, which stays unverified in the absence of DNA. TRBV23-1 counts as an open reading frame of uncertain function. There are 16 residues in the CDR3. The CDR3 reads CASSQSSWTGNNEQFF.

The genes are TRBV4-1 and TRBJ2-1; TCRdb's assignment of TRBD2 cannot be checked, as there is no DNA. CDR1 and CDR2 from the germline V gene are MGHRA and YSYEKL. The CDR3 extends over 17 amino acids. CDR3 protein: CASSQGFSGGAHNEQFF.

The chain links TRBV25-1 to TRBJ2-3; the TCRdb call, TRBD2, lacks DNA for checking. CDR3 length: 15 amino acids. Per germline, CDR1 MGHDK and CDR2 SYGVNS. The CDR3 here is CASSVAGGAADTQYF.

The genes are TRBV29-1 and TRBJ1-2; TCRdb outputs TRBD1, but without DNA this stays unchecked. Germline V gene sequence: CDR1 SQVTM, CDR2 ANQGSEA. The CDR3 contains 13 residues. Here the CDR3 reads CSVQQGRGYGYTF.

The chain is built from TRBV6-2 or TRBV6-3 and TRBJ2-3; there is no DNA to check the TCRdb D call of TRBD1. The CDR3 covers 17 residues. Germline CDR1 reads MNHEY; CDR2 reads SVGEGT. This CDR3 is CASSYAEGGPDTDTQYF.

The chain is built from TRBV7-3 and TRBJ1-2; TCRdb's D gene call, TRBD1, goes unchecked for lack of DNA. CDR1 is SGHTA, CDR2 FQGTGA, per germline. The CDR3 runs to 16 residues. The CDR3 is CASSKTFPGTALGYTF.

This chain connects TRBV28 to TRBJ2-7. CDR3 length equals 14 residues. The germline CDR1 and CDR2 sequences are MDHEN and SYDVKM. The CDR3 is CASSFSGPAYEQYF.

The chain has TRBV2 and TRBJ2-5; with no DNA, the TCRdb D assignment of TRBD1 cannot be verified. The germline gives CDR1 SNHLY, CDR2 FYNNEI. The CDR3 loop spans 13 amino acids. The CDR3 region is CASSQGYGETQYF.

The chain carries TRBV13 and TRBJ2-4; TCRdb calls TRBD1, which cannot be checked without DNA. Germline CDR1 reads PRHDT; CDR2 reads FYEKMQ (reference sequence). The CDR3 extends over 16 amino acids. This chain's CDR3 is CASTSFPRDPQNIQYF. Full variable domain (outside the CDR3, taken from reference TRBV13 and TRBJ2-4): AAGVIQSPRHLIKEKRETATLKCYPIPRHDTVYWYQQGPGQDPQFLISFYEKMQSDKGSIPDRFSAQQFSDYHSELNMSSLELGDSALYFCASTSFPRDPQNIQYFGAGTRLSVL.

This chain joins TRBV7-2 and TRBJ1-1; the TCRdb D gene call, TRBD1, has no DNA to confirm it. CDR3 length: 15 residues. Per the germline V gene, CDR1 is SGHTA and CDR2 is FQGNSA. The CDR3 protein is CASSASRGSGTEAFF.

This rearrangement joins TRBV7-2 to TRBJ2-7; TCRdb's D gene call, TRBD1, goes unchecked for lack of DNA. CDR1 is SGHTA, CDR2 FQGNSA, per germline. The CDR3 is 14 residues long. This CDR3 reads CASIPGQGPYEQYF.

The chain couples TRBV3-1 to TRBJ2-7. From germline, CDR1 is LGHDT and CDR2 YNNKEL (reference sequence). The CDR3 runs 13 residues. The CDR3: CASSQGVLMEQYF.

This chain links TRBV27 with TRBJ2-1. This CDR3 is 13 amino acids long. Germline V gene data show CDR1 as MNHEY and CDR2 as SMNVEV (reference sequence). The CDR3 reads CASSLGSHNEQFF.